Below are 3 T cell receptor beta chains sequenced from a single sample in a study of T cell responses to AZD1222 COVID-19 vaccine. TCRdb's copy holds only in-frame clones and misses some; the assay was immunoSEQ multiplex PCR. The profile shows 120,000 to 150,000 clones, approximately 86% of them singletons. The material sequenced was peripheral blood, taken 28 days after the second dose of the MenACWY control vaccine. Source of these receptors: an adult who received the MenACWY meningococcal vaccine as a control.

V gene TRBV7-9 combines with J gene TRBJ1-4; D ambiguous. Germline V gene data show CDR1 as SEHNR and CDR2 as FQNEAQ (reference sequence). The V gene lost 1 base and the J gene lost 4 bases, with 13 bases spanning the gap. The CDR3 totals 16 residues. The CDR3 nucleotides are TGTGCCAGCAGCTTAGGCTCCAGGTCCCTTAATGAAAAACTGTTTTTT. Protein product: CASSLGSRSLNEKLFF.

The gene calls are TRBV15 and TRBJ1-5; D is possibly TRBD1 (5 bases). The CDR3 has 18 residues. V lost 0 bases and J 7 bases, leaving 22 bases between the germline ends. CDR1 and CDR2 (germline): LNHNV, YYDKDF (reference sequence). CDR3 loop: CATSRDWRGGERSQPQHF. The CDR3 region has the DNA TGTGCCACCAGCAGAGATTGGAGAGGAGGGGAGCGAAGCCAGCCCCAGCATTTT. Combining the CDR3 with reference TRBV15 and TRBJ1-5 gives the whole variable domain DAMVIQNPRYQVTQFGKPVTLSCSQTLNHNVMYWYQQKSSQAPKLLFHYYDKDFNNEADTPDNFQSRRPNTSFCFLDIRSPGLGDTAMYLCATSRDWRGGERSQPQHFGDGTRLSIL.

V and J are TRBV15 and TRBJ1-2; no reliable D call. Trimming shortened V by 5 bases and J by 7 bases, and 11 bases separated the two germline ends. Germline CDR1 LNHNV, CDR2 YYDKDF (reference sequence). This CDR3 contains 12 residues. The DNA for the CDR3 is TGTGCCACCAGCGCCAGGATGAGTGGCTACACCTTC. Its translation is CATSARMSGYTF.